This TCR beta chain is drawn from a study of long-term antiretroviral therapy in people with HIV (dated by TCRdb to the early 2020s). At the level of the whole study: The earliest samples were collected roughly a decade before the 2015 WHO recommendation for immediate ART, at a time when ART was usually postponed until CD4 counts fell. Of the approximately 28 participants with HIV, more than 10 were female. No cross-contamination during QIAcube processing was shown when test extractions of a monoclonal T-cell line were performed alongside about 30 polyclonal samples. A retrospective serial study tested whether ART initiation and durable HIV suppression were associated with changes in peripheral blood TRB repertoire composition and diversity. A total of around 200 cryopreserved PBMC samples were contributed to the cohort by 30 adults with confirmed HIV infection, with samples collected serially over a mean of approximately six years (range 1-12).

The full study reports these points: A significant increase in TRB diversity was found to be associated with ART initiation, although TRB diversity was observed to remain significantly below that of transplant donor controls even after long-term ART. Since PBMC availability was limited, sequencing covered only the TCR beta chain, with no alpha chain pairing. Inferences about post-ART repertoire changes are limited because no data were available on ART adherence, viral resistance or therapy changes. Because pre-ART samples had limited cell numbers, profiling was done on unsorted PBMC rather than on sorted CD4+ and CD8+ T cells. Compared with controls, HIV repertoires had narrower CDR3 length ranges, and the network structure pointed to an antigen-experienced repertoire that shifted only slightly toward naive after ART. The samples span the years 2004 to 2017, and the ART regimens used may be less effective than current regimens. At every time point, the repertoire was dominated by expanded TRB clones first identified before ART initiation, although this dominance fluctuated and, in many PLHIV, declined after ART.

Participants were included only if at least one PBMC sample before ART initiation and at least two post-ART samples were available. Every participant with HIV received treatment in the United States of America. Cryopreserved samples of about 0.9-11 million PBMC were thawed and washed before DNA extraction. At the time of the earliest PBMC sample for each participant with HIV, ages ranged from roughly 23 to 55 years. PBMC samples were contributed by each participant from 1-4 timepoints before ART initiation and 2-8 timepoints after ART initiation, with a median of 7 samples. For every participant, serial HIV viral load, CD4+ T-cell count, ART history and demographic data were obtained. Genomic DNA was extracted from unsorted PBMC with a Qiagen kit on a QIAcube, processed in batches of 12 samples. V gives up 7 bases and J gives up 4 bases, and the segment between their germline ends measures 10 bases. The CDR3 measures 12 amino acids from cysteine to phenylalanine. Only the CDR3 part of the read is kept: 36 bases, read in frame from the first base. According to the germline V gene, CDR1 reads SNHLY and CDR2 reads FYNNEI.

Sequencing of the TRB variable region was done with the immunoSEQ hsTCRB v3.0 assay at survey level resolution. A depth of about 40,000-50,000 T-cell genomes per sample was targeted for TRB sequencing. An Illumina MiSeq with a v3 150-cycle kit was used to sequence the pooled TRB libraries. As for how the authors treated the data: Repertoire analysis ran in R within a reproducible Nextflow workflow covering QC, data transformation and analysis. LymphoSeq2, an R package for exploring AIRR-Seq data, was used to implement custom analyses. Four samples that yielded fewer than 5000 total TRB sequences were excluded, so that about 200 HIV repertoires were analyzed. Among the 190 or so HIV repertoires that were kept, around 60 were collected before ART initiation and more than 120 were collected after ART initiation. Each repertoire was downsampled to 5000 TRB nucleotide sequences, and summary statistics were averaged across 100 downsampling iterations. Only TRB sequences with CDR3 regions of at least seven amino acids were retained for analysis. Diversity was measured with a Shannon entropy-derived clonality score and the Gini coefficient. Repertoire networks linked the top 5000 CDR3 amino acid sequences whenever two sequences differed by an edit distance of one. For TRB CDR3 amino acid sequences, GLIPH2 was used to predict antigen specificity groups and MHC restriction. To flag known associations with CMV, EBV, HIV or tissue antigens, CDR3 amino acid sequences were compared against VDJdb and McPAS-TCR. Pre-ART, post-ART and control groups were compared with Wilcoxon signed-rank tests and Holm-Bonferroni correction. In TCRdb, the immuneACCESS table is reduced to in-frame sequences with V and J assigned. These tables do not hold every clone; where another copy was compared, an unresolved V gene accounts for under half, and the others remain unexplained. The V and J calls and clone size were taken over from that table, and D and trimming were inferred from the DNA. For this sample the table gives some 35,000 clones, of which roughly 74% were detected only once. In total, the top ten clones hold about 3.5% of the sample.

In the case of this clone: Its antigen target is currently unknown. One base away there is no much larger clone; base qualities are not given.

The specimen was unsorted PBMCs, collected 3 years after starting antiretroviral therapy. The receptor chain draws on TRBV2 and TRBJ2-5, with no confidently assigned D gene. The sequence was collected from a man aged 45-65 years with HIV. The bases are TGTGCCAGCATTCTCGTAGGAGAGACCCAGTACTTC. Protein translation: CASILVGETQYF.